The source of this T cell receptor beta chain is a study of blood T cell repertoires in COVID-19. The CDR3 length is 13 residues. Trimming left V 8 bases short and J 5 bases short, with 13 bases between. Cohorts were assigned according to the clinical history that participants reported. The recovered donors of Cohort 3 showed two negative PCRs, clearance, or symptom resolution. Original handling: Reference gene primer amplification gave estimated nucleated cell counts. Assay: immunoSEQ multiplex PCR; the TCRdb copy retains only in-frame clones and omits some. Clone size and the V and J calls come from that table; the DNA yielded D and trimming. The sample records about 220,000 clones, approximately 83% being singletons.

The source of this sequence is a woman aged 60-75 years who had recovered from COVID-19. Sequenced material: PBMCs or T cells enriched from blood (not recorded which). This chain uses TRBV12-3 or TRBV12-4 with TRBJ2-1; no clear D gene. The CDR3 region is CASAGQNNNEQFF. Here the CDR3 DNA reads TGTGCCAGCGCAGGTCAAAACAACAATGAGCAGTTCTTC.